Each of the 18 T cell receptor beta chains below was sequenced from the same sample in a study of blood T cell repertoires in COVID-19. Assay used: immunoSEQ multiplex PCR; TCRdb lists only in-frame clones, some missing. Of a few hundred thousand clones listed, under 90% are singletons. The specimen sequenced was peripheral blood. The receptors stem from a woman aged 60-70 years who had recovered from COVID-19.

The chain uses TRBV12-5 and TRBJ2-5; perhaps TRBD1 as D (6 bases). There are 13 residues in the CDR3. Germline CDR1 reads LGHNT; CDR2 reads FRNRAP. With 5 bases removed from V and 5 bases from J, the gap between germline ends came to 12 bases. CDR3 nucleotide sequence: TGTGCTAGTGGTGCCCCAGGGGCGGAGACCCAGTACTTC. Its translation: CASGAPGAETQYF.

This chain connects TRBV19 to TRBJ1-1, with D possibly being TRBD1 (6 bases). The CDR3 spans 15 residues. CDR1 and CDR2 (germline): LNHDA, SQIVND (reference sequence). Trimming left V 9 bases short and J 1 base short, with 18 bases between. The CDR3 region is CASHTPGTPNTEAFF. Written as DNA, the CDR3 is TGTGCCAGCCACACTCCCGGGACACCGAACACTGAAGCTTTCTTT.

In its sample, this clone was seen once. This chain's CDR3 is CASSLWDSYEQYF. The CDR3 DNA follows: TGTGCCAGCAGTCTCTGGGACAGCTACGAGCAGTACTTC. The genes are TRBV12-3 or TRBV12-4 and TRBJ2-7, with 7 bases aligning to TRBD1. This CDR3 has 13 amino acids. The J segment lost 3 bases and the V segment lost 5 bases, leaving 4 bases of the junction unmatched.

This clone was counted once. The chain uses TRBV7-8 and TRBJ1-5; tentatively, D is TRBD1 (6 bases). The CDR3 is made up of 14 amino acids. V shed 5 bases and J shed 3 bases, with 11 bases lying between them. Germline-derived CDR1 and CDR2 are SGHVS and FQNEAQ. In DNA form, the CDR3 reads TGTGCCAGCAGCCGAGGGGGGCTCAATCAGCCCCAGCATTTT. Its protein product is CASSRGGLNQPQHF.

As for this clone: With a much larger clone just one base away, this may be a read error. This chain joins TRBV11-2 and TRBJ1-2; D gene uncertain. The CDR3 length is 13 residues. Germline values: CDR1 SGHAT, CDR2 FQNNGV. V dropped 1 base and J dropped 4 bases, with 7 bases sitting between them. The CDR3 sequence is CASSLAGVYGYTF. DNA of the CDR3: TGTGCCAGCAGCTTAGCCGGGGTCTATGGCTACACCTTC.

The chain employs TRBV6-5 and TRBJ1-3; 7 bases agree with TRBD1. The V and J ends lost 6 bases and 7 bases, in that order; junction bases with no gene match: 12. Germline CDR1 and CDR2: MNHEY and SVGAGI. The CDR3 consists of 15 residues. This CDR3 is CASRPQGSGGNTIYF. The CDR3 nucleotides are TGTGCCAGCAGGCCACAGGGGAGTGGAGGGAACACCATATATTTT.

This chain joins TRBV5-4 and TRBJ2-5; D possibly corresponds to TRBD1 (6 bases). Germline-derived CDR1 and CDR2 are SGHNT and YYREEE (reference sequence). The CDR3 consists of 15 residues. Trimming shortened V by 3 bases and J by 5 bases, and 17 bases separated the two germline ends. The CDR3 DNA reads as TGTGCCAGCAGCTCTCCGGGACACACTCGGGAGACCCAGTACTTC. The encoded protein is CASSSPGHTRETQYF. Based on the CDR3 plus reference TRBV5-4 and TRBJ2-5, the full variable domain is ETGVTQSPTHLIKTRGQQVTLRCSSQSGHNTVSWYQQALGQGPQFIFQYYREEENGRGNFPPRFSGLQFPNYSSELNVNALELDDSALYLCASSSPGHTRETQYFGPGTRLLVL.

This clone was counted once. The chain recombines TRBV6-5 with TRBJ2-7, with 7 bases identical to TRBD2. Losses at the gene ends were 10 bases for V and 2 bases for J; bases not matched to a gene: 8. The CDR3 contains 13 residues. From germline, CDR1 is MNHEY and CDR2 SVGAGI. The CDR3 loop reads CATRERGPYEQYF. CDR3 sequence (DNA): TGTGCCACCAGGGAGCGGGGTCCCTACGAGCAGTACTTC.

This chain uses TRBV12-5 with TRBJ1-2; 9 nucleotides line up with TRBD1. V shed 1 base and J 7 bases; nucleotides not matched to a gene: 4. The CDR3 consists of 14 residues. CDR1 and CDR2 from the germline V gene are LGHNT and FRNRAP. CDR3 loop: CASGLEDRGGGYTF. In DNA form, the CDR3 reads TGTGCTAGTGGTTTGGAGGACAGGGGAGGTGGCTACACCTTC.

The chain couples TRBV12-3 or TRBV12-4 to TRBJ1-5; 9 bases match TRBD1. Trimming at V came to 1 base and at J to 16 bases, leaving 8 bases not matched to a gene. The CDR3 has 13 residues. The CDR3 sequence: CASSLESGTGPHF. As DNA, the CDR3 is TGTGCCAGCAGTTTAGAATCCGGGACAGGGCCACATTTT.

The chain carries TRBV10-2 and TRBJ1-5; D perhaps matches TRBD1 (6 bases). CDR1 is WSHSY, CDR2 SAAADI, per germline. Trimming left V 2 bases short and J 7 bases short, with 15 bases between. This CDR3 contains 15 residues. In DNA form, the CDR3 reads TGCGCCAGCAGTGAGATGGCAGGGGTCGTGCAGCCCCAGCATTTT. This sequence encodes CASSEMAGVVQPQHF.

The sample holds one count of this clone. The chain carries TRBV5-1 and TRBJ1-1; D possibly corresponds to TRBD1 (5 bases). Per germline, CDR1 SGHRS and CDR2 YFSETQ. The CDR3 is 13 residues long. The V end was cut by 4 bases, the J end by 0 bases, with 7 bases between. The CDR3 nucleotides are TGCGCCAGCAGCCCGGACATGAACACTGAAGCTTTCTTT. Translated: CASSPDMNTEAFF.

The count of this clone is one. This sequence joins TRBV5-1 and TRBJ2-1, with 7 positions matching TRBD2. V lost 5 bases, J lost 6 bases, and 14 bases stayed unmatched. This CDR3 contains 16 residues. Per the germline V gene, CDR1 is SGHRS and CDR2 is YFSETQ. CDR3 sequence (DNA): TGCGCCAGCAGGAATCGCCCGCAGGGAGGGATCAATGAGCAGTTCTTC. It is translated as CASRNRPQGGINEQFF.

The CDR3 region has the DNA TGCGCCAGCAGCTTGGAGGGACAGGGATACACTGAAGCTTTCTTT. This gives the protein CASSLEGQGYTEAFF. The chain carries TRBV5-1 and TRBJ1-1; TRBD1 matches 9 bases. Per the germline V gene, CDR1 is SGHRS and CDR2 is YFSETQ. V dropped 0 bases and J dropped 3; count of bases not matched to a gene: 3. This CDR3 has 15 amino acids.

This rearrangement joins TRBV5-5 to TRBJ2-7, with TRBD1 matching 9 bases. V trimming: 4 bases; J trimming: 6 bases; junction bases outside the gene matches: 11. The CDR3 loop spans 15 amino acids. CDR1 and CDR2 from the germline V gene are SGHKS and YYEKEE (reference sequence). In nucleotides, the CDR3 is TGTGCCAGCAGCACCCCCGGGACAGGGTTAGGCGAGCAGTACTTC. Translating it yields CASSTPGTGLGEQYF.

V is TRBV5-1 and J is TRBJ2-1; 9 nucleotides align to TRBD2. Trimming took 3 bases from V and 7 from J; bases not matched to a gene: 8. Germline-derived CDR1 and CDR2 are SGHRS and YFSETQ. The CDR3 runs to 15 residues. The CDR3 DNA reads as TGCGCCAGCAGCTGGGGAGGCGGGGGGGCAAATGAGCAGTTCTTC. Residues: CASSWGGGGANEQFF.

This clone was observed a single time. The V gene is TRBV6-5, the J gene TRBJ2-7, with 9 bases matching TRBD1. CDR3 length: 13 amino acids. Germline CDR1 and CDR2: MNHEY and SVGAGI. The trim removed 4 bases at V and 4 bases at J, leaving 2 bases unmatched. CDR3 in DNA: TGTGCCAGCAGTTTAGGACAGGGGTACGAGCAGTACTTC. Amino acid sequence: CASSLGQGYEQYF.

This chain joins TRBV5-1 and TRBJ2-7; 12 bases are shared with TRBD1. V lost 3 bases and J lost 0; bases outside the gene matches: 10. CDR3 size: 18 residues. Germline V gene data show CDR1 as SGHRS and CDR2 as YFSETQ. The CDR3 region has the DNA TGCGCCAGCAGCTACCGGGACAGGGGGCTCCCAGCCTCCTACGAGCAGTACTTC. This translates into CASSYRDRGLPASYEQYF.